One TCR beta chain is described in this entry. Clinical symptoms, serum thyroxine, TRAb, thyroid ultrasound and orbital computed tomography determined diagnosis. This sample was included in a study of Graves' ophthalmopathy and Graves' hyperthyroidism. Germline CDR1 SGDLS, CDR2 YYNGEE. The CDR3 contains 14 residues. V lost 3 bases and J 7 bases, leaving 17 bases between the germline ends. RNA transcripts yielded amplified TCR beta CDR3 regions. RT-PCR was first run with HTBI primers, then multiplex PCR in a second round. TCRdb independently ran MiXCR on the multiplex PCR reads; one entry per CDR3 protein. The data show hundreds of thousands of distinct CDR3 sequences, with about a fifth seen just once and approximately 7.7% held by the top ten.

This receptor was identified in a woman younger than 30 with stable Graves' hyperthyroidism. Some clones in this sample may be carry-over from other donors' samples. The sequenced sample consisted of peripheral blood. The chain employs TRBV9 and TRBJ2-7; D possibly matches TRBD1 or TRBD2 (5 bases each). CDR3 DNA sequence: TGTGCCAGCAGCGCCGGGACGCAAAGTGGGGAGCAGTACTTC. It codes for CASSAGTQSGEQYF.